Listed below are T cell receptor beta chains from one sample, sequenced in a study of radiotherapy plus CTLA-4 blockade in lung cancer. Clones were sequenced by immunoSEQ multiplex PCR, and TCRdb holds only the in-frame ones, with some missing. The table includes 35,000 to 40,000 clones, approximately 86% detected once. The sequences come from peripheral blood, collected from a patient treated with radiotherapy plus ipilimumab. The origin of the receptors is a human donor with non-small cell lung cancer whose response to radiotherapy plus ipilimumab could not be evaluated. The CDR3 runs from the conserved cysteine through the conserved F or W. D genes are given only for firm matches. Where a row states a size, it is once, few, many or the class of an expanded clone; other rows omit it.

CDR3aa	CDR3nt	j_gene	abundance	d_gene	v_gene
CASLRFSYEQYF	TGTGCCAGCCTCCGGTTCTCCTACGAGCAGTACTTC	TRBJ2-7	.	.	TRBV2
CASTRGSTTGELFF	TGTGCCAGCACCAGGGGGAGTACTACCGGGGAGCTGTTTTTT	TRBJ2-2	.	TRBD1	TRBV27
CASSSRQGYNEKLFF	TGTGCCAGTAGTAGCCGACAGGGGTATAATGAAAAACTGTTTTTT	TRBJ1-4	.	TRBD1	TRBV19
CASSPRGGNQPQHF	TGCGCCAGCAGCCCCCGGGGGGGTAACCAGCCCCAGCATTTT	TRBJ1-5	.	.	TRBV5-1
CASSPSGTLGYTF	TGTGCCAGCAGCCCTTCCGGGACTCTCGGCTACACCTTC	TRBJ1-2	.	.	TRBV5-6
CASSLRRPGGNSPLHF	TGTGCCAGCAGCTTAAGAAGGCCAGGGGGGAATTCACCCCTCCACTTT	TRBJ1-6	.	TRBD1	TRBV7-2
CASSQDPLAGWETQYF	TGCGCCAGCAGCCAAGATCCACTAGCGGGGTGGGAGACCCAGTACTTC	TRBJ2-5	.	TRBD2	TRBV4-1
CASSHTSGGAPGELFF	TGCGCCAGCAGCCACACTAGCGGGGGGGCCCCCGGGGAGCTGTTTTTT	TRBJ2-2	.	TRBD2	TRBV4-3
CASSIETGFSNQPQHF	TGTGCCAGTAGTATAGAGACAGGTTTTAGCAATCAGCCCCAGCATTTT	TRBJ1-5	once	.	TRBV19
CASSLFGYEQYF	TGTGCCAGCAGCTTGTTCGGGTACGAGCAGTACTTC	TRBJ2-7	.	.	TRBV5-4
CASSSGGRGTEAFF	TGTGCCAGCAGCTCAGGGGGCCGGGGAACTGAAGCTTTCTTT	TRBJ1-1	.	TRBD1	TRBV2
CASSQPGQGIGNTIYF	TGTGCCAGCAGCCAACCGGGACAGGGAATTGGAAACACCATATATTTT	TRBJ1-3	.	TRBD1	TRBV11-2
CASSETGKLFF	TGTGCCAGCAGTGAGACAGGCAAACTGTTTTTT	TRBJ1-4	.	.	TRBV25-1
CASSPGLGIYNEQFF	TGTGCCAGCAGCCCCGGACTAGGGATTTACAATGAGCAGTTCTTC	TRBJ2-1	.	TRBD2	TRBV6-1
CASSTRTGANEKLFF	TGTGCCAGTAGTACCAGGACAGGGGCTAATGAAAAACTGTTTTTT	TRBJ1-4	.	TRBD1	TRBV19
CASSRTGGEQYF	TGCGCCAGCAGCCGGACAGGGGGCGAGCAGTACTTC	TRBJ2-7	.	TRBD1	TRBV5-1
CASWGVTNTEAFF	TGTGCCAGCTGGGGGGTGACGAACACTGAAGCTTTCTTT	TRBJ1-1	once	.	TRBV28
CASSEGPPRPEAFF	TGTGCCAGCAGTGAGGGGCCCCCCCGCCCTGAAGCTTTCTTT	TRBJ1-1	.	.	TRBV6-1
CASSLGYGKLFF	TGTGCCAGCAGCTTGGGCTACGGAAAACTGTTTTTT	TRBJ1-4	once	.	TRBV5-6
CASRRTGAGEQYF	TGCGCCAGCAGGAGGACAGGGGCCGGCGAGCAGTACTTC	TRBJ2-7	.	TRBD1	TRBV5-1
CASRQAGRGLSQPQHF	TGTGCCAGCAGACAGGCGGGTAGGGGGCTAAGTCAGCCCCAGCATTTT	TRBJ1-5	.	TRBD1	TRBV2
CASSFKRNEQFF	TGTGCCAGCAGCTTTAAGAGGAATGAGCAGTTCTTC	TRBJ2-1	.	.	TRBV11-2
CASSQVRSRENEQFF	TGCGCCAGCAGCCAAGTGCGATCTAGGGAGAATGAGCAGTTCTTC	TRBJ2-1	once	.	TRBV4-3
CASSLDPSRGGNTIYF	TGCGCCAGCAGCTTGGACCCGTCACGCGGGGGAAACACCATATATTTT	TRBJ1-3	few	.	TRBV5-1
CASSIARPYGYTF	TGTGCCAGTAGTATTGCCAGGCCTTATGGCTACACCTTC	TRBJ1-2	.	.	TRBV19
CASSQAAGAGANVLTF	TGTGCCAGCAGCCAAGCGGCAGGGGCCGGGGCCAACGTCCTGACTTTC	TRBJ2-6	.	.	TRBV4-2
CASSGSSGQGVEQYF	TGTGCCAGCAGCGGTAGCTCAGGACAGGGGGTCGAGCAGTACTTC	TRBJ2-7	.	TRBD1	TRBV9
CASSSAIAGGRPETQYF	TGTGCCAGCAGCTCGGCCATAGCGGGGGGCCGACCAGAGACCCAGTACTTC	TRBJ2-5	.	TRBD2	TRBV5-8
CASSLAHSYEQYF	TGTGCCAGCAGCTTAGCCCACAGTTACGAGCAGTACTTC	TRBJ2-7	.	.	TRBV13
CASSSASGPYNEQFF	TGTGCCAGCAGCTCCGCTAGCGGGCCCTACAATGAGCAGTTCTTC	TRBJ2-1	.	TRBD2	TRBV7-9
CASSLARAGGTGELFF	TGTGCCAGCAGCTTGGCCCGGGCGGGAGGGACCGGGGAGCTGTTTTTT	TRBJ2-2	few	TRBD2	TRBV5-4
CASSLYGQGNTGELFF	TGTGCCAGCAGTTTATATGGACAGGGCAACACCGGGGAGCTGTTTTTT	TRBJ2-2	.	TRBD1	TRBV27
CASSPMGTGGSETQYF	TGTGCCAGCAGCCCGATGGGGACAGGGGGTTCGGAGACCCAGTACTTC	TRBJ2-5	.	TRBD1	TRBV7-9
CASSFLNYEQYF	TGTGCCAGCAGTTTCCTCAACTACGAGCAGTACTTC	TRBJ2-7	.	.	TRBV28
CATTTDWTGRGTEAFF	TGTGCCACTACGACCGACTGGACAGGGAGGGGCACTGAAGCTTTCTTT	TRBJ1-1	.	TRBD1	TRBV7-8
CASRTRGGADTQYF	TGTGCCAGTAGGACTCGAGGGGGCGCAGATACGCAGTATTTT	TRBJ2-3	.	TRBD1	TRBV19